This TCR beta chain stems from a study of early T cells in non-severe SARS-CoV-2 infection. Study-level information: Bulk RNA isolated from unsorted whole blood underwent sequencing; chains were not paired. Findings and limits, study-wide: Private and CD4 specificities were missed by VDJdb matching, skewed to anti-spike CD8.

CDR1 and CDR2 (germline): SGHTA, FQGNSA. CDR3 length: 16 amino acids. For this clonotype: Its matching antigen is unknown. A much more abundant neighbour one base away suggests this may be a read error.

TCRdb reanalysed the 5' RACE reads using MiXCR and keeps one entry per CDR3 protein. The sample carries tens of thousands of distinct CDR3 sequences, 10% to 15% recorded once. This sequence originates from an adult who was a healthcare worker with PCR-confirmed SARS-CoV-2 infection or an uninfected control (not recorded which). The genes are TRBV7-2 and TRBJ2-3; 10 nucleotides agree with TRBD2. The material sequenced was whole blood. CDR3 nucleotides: TGTGCCGGCAGCCTGGGGGGCGGCCTAGCGGGAGTCACGCAGTATTTT. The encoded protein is CAGSLGGGLAGVTQYF.